This is a list of T cell receptor beta chains from one sample in a study of response to subunit inactivated influenza vaccine. MiXCR was run by TCRdb on the RT-PCR reads, yielding one entry per CDR3 protein. The top ten hold 11% of the sample, which has fewer than 750,000 distinct CDR3 sequences, 12% to 15% seen once. The material sequenced was PBMCs from blood, taken 11 to 12 days after vaccination. These receptor sequences come from a man in his fifties who received an inactivated influenza vaccine. Both conserved end residues are part of each CDR3. D genes are given only for firm matches. Expanded clones are given a class, and other clones once, few, many or no size at all.

D,J,size,V,CDR3,DNA
-,TRBJ2-2,-,TRBV30,CAWTWSGELFF,TGTGCCTGGACCTGGTCCGGGGAGCTGTTTTTT
-,TRBJ2-1,few,TRBV7-8,CASSLARTISYNEQFF,TGTGCCAGCAGCTTAGCTCGGACCATCTCCTACAATGAGCAGTTCTTC
-,TRBJ1-2,-,TRBV29-1,CSVRWISNYGYTF,TGCAGCGTTCGCTGGATATCAAACTATGGCTACACCTTC
TRBD1,TRBJ2-3,-,TRBV9,CASNRQGANRDTQYF,TGTGCCAGCAACAGACAGGGGGCAAACCGAGATACGCAGTATTTT
-,TRBJ2-7,many,TRBV20-1,CSARANPKGYEQYF,TGCAGTGCTAGGGCCAATCCCAAAGGGTACGAGCAGTACTTC
-,TRBJ1-4,-,TRBV7-9,CASSPPVATNEKLFF,TGTGCCAGCAGCCCCCCGGTTGCAACTAATGAAAAACTGTTTTTT
-,TRBJ2-5,few,TRBV7-9,CASSKAGASIGTQYF,TGTGCCAGCAGCAAGGCAGGGGCCAGCATTGGGACCCAGTACTTC
-,TRBJ2-1,few,TRBV24-1,CATSDWRRGGPQFF,TGTGCCACCAGTGATTGGAGAAGGGGCGGGCCGCAGTTCTTC
-,TRBJ2-6,-,TRBV7-3,CASSLLNSGANVLTF,TGTGCCAGCAGCTTACTTAACTCTGGGGCCAACGTCCTGACTTTC
-,TRBJ1-2,-,TRBV7-2,CASSLPLQGPLNYGYTF,TGTGCCAGCAGCTTACCCTTACAGGGACCACTTAACTATGGCTACACCTTC
TRBD1,TRBJ1-2,-,TRBV10-3,CAISRQGYGYTF,TGTGCCATCAGCAGACAGGGTTATGGCTACACCTTC
-,TRBJ2-3,-,TRBV20-1,CSAREMRETQYF,TGCAGTGCGAGAGAGATGCGGGAAACGCAGTATTTT
-,TRBJ2-7,few,TRBV20-1,CSARDVEQGLIYEQYF,TGCAGTGCTAGAGATGTAGAACAGGGATTGATCTACGAGCAGTACTTC
TRBD2,TRBJ2-1,many,TRBV5-1,CASSLAGGPGNEQFF,TGTGCCAGCAGTTTAGCGGGAGGGCCGGGCAATGAGCAGTTCTTC
TRBD2,TRBJ2-7,-,TRBV5-4,CASSLASSGNYEQYF,TGTGCCAGCAGCTTGGCCTCTAGCGGAAACTACGAGCAGTACTTC
-,TRBJ2-1,many,TRBV4-2,CASSQESLLDNEQFF,TGTGCCAGCAGCCAAGAGTCCCTTTTGGACAATGAGCAGTTCTTC
-,TRBJ2-7,-,TRBV12-3/TRBV12-4,CASSGGAQQYF,TGTGCCAGCAGTGGGGGGGCGCAGCAGTACTTC
-,TRBJ2-2,-,TRBV5-6,CASSLGFGSTGELFF,TGTGCCAGCAGCTTGGGGTTTGGGTCCACCGGGGAGCTGTTTTTT
-,TRBJ1-5,few,TRBV4-2,CASSQAYGGNQPQHF,TGTGCCAGCAGCCAAGCTTACGGGGGCAATCAGCCCCAGCATTTT
TRBD1,TRBJ2-7,-,TRBV24-1,CATSAAPGQGGYEQYF,TGTGCCACCAGTGCGGCTCCCGGACAGGGTGGTTACGAGCAGTACTTC
TRBD2,TRBJ2-7,-,TRBV5-1,CASSLDLAGGYEQYF,TGCGCCAGCAGCTTGGACCTAGCGGGGGGGTACGAGCAGTACTTC
TRBD2,TRBJ2-7,-,TRBV28,CASSTPGGTGGSSYEQYF,TGTGCCAGCAGTACACCCGGGGGTACGGGGGGATCCTCCTACGAGCAGTACTTC
-,TRBJ2-6,few,TRBV24-1,CATSDAVAATGSGANVLTF,TGTGCCACCAGTGACGCAGTAGCGGCGACTGGCTCTGGGGCCAACGTCCTGACTTTC
-,TRBJ2-5,-,TRBV3-1,CASSQDPSRETQYF,TGTGCCAGCAGCCAAGATCCCAGCAGGGAGACCCAGTACTTC
-,TRBJ1-3,-,TRBV20-1,CSAGGGISGNTIYF,TGCAGTGCTGGGGGGGGGATCTCTGGAAACACCATATATTTT
-,TRBJ2-1,-,TRBV12-3/TRBV12-4,CASRTQQGNEQFF,TGTGCCAGCAGAACCCAACAGGGAAATGAGCAGTTCTTC
-,TRBJ1-1,few,TRBV10-3,CAISDRENTEAFF,TGTGCCATCAGTGATAGAGAGAACACTGAAGCTTTCTTT
TRBD1,TRBJ1-4,few,TRBV27,CASSFRGTDEKLFF,TGTGCCAGCAGTTTCAGGGGGACGGATGAAAAACTGTTTTTT
-,TRBJ2-3,few,TRBV20-1,CSARYGSSTDTQYF,TGCAGTGCTAGATACGGCAGTAGCACAGATACGCAGTATTTT
-,TRBJ1-3,few,TRBV20-1,CSAPRPGAGNTIYF,TGCAGTGCACCCCGCCCGGGTGCCGGAAACACCATATATTTT
-,TRBJ2-3,-,TRBV2,CASSRMVRDTQYF,TGTGCCAGCAGCCGAATGGTGCGGGATACGCAGTATTTT
TRBD2,TRBJ2-3,few,TRBV20-1,CSARPLAGAFSDTQYF,TGCAGTGCTAGGCCGCTAGCGGGAGCTTTCTCAGATACGCAGTATTTT
-,TRBJ2-7,-,TRBV7-2,CASSLVGTEAAYEQYF,TGTGCCAGCAGCTTAGTGGGGACGGAGGCGGCGTACGAGCAGTACTTC
TRBD2,TRBJ2-7,few,TRBV7-2,CASSPGGWASGYEQYF,TGTGCCAGCAGCCCCGGAGGGTGGGCTAGCGGGTACGAGCAGTACTTC
TRBD1,TRBJ1-6,few,TRBV20-1,CSAHYRGSNSPLHF,TGCAGTGCTCACTACAGGGGGTCGAATTCACCCCTCCACTTT
-,TRBJ2-7,-,TRBV10-3,CAISDIRESYEQYF,TGTGCCATCAGTGACATCAGGGAATCCTACGAGCAGTACTTC
-,TRBJ2-5,few,TRBV9,CASSVALAGETQYF,TGTGCCAGCAGCGTAGCACTAGCTGGAGAGACCCAGTACTTC
-,TRBJ2-5,few,TRBV6-5,CASSYSRGVRQETQYF,TGTGCCAGCAGTTACTCGAGAGGTGTCCGCCAAGAGACCCAGTACTTC
-,TRBJ2-1,-,TRBV6-2/TRBV6-3,CATSNAMNEQFF,TGTGCCACCTCGAACGCGATGAATGAGCAGTTCTTC
TRBD2,TRBJ2-7,-,TRBV3-1,CASSQASGVAYEQYF,TGTGCCAGCAGCCAAGCAAGCGGGGTTGCCTACGAGCAGTACTTC
-,TRBJ1-5,-,TRBV20-1,CSATRGGKPQHF,TGCAGTGCTACTCGAGGGGGAAAGCCCCAGCATTTT
-,TRBJ2-5,-,TRBV3-1,CASSQVGQVQETQYF,TGTGCCAGCAGCCAAGTAGGGCAGGTCCAAGAGACCCAGTACTTC
-,TRBJ2-1,many,TRBV4-3,CASSRAGGNNEQFF,TGCGCCAGCAGCCGAGCAGGGGGGAACAATGAGCAGTTCTTC
-,TRBJ2-1,many,TRBV7-9,CASSLTGYEQFF,TGTGCCAGCAGCTTGACTGGCTATGAGCAGTTCTTC
-,TRBJ2-2,few,TRBV7-7,CASSLAGGPADTGELFF,TGTGCCAGCAGCTTAGCGGGCGGGCCCGCGGACACCGGGGAGCTGTTTTTT